This TCR beta chain was identified during a study of blood T cell repertoires in COVID-19. On the study more broadly: Specimens from acute and convalescent COVID-19 originated in the United States, Italy and Spain. In each case, the material was cDNA or gDNA derived from T cells, B-cell-depleted T cells, or PBMCs.

Per the original data handling: Reference gene primer amplification in the assay estimated nucleated cell counts. Assay: immunoSEQ multiplex PCR; the TCRdb copy retains only in-frame clones and omits some. The V and J calls and clone size come from that table; D and trimming were worked out from the DNA. Of about 300,000 clones in the sample, about four fifths were seen once. The sequence came from a woman in her forties or fifties with acute or convalescent COVID-19. Sequencing was carried out using peripheral blood.

CDR3 bases: TGCGCCAGCAGCTTGGGCTTCGGGACAGATTTTGAAGCTTTCTTT. It encodes CASSLGFGTDFEAFF. The genes are TRBV5-1 and TRBJ1-1; 7 bases agree with TRBD1. V shed 0 bases, J shed 7 bases, and the junction held 9 bases outside the gene matches. The CDR3 sequence is 15 residues long. The germline V gene encodes CDR1 SGHRS and CDR2 YFSETQ.